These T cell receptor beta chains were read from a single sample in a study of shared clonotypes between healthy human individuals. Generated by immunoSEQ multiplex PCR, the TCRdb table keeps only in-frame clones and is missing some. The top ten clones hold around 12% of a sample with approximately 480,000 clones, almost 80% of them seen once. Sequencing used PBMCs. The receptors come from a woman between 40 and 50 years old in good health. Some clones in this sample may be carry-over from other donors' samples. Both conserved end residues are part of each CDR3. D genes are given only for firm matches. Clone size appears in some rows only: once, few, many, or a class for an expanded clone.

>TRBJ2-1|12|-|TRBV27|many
TGTGCCAGCAGTTTAGGCGCCAATGAGCAGTTCTTC
CASSLGANEQFF
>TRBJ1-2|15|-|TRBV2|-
TGTGCCAGCAGTGAGAATCGGGGGGCAGTCTATGGCTACACCTTC
CASSENRGAVYGYTF
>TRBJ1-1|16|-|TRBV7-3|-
TGTGCCAGCAGCTTGGGGCCTACAAACACCAACACTGAAGCTTTCTTT
CASSLGPTNTNTEAFF
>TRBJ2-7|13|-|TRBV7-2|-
TGTGCCAGCAGCTTATCGGACGGTTACGAGCAGTACTTC
CASSLSDGYEQYF
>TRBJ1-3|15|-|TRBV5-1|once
TGCGCCAGCAGCTCCGCGGGGGTTGCTGGAAACACCATATATTTT
CASSSAGVAGNTIYF
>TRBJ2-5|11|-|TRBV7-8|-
TGTGCCAGCAGCTTATCGGAGACCCAGTACTTC
CASSLSETQYF
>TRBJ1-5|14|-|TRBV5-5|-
TGTGCCAGCAGCGAGAGGGGCAGGCATCAGCCCCAGCATTTT
CASSERGRHQPQHF
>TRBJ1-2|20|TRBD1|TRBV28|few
TGTGCCAGCAGTTTTTGGGGTTTGGGACAGGGGTCGACGGGCGGGGACGGCTACACCTTC
CASSFWGLGQGSTGGDGYTF
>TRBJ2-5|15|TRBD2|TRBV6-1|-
TGTGCCAGCAGTGAAGGACTAGCGGTGCGAGGGACCCAGTACTTC
CASSEGLAVRGTQYF
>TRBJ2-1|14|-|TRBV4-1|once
TGCGCCAGCAGCCGGGGGACATTAGGAAATGAGCAGTTCTTC
CASSRGTLGNEQFF
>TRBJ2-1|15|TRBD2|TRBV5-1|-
TGCGCCAGCAGTTTACTAGCGGGAGGGCCCAATGAGCAGTTCTTC
CASSLLAGGPNEQFF
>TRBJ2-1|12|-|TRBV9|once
TGTGCCAGCAGCGTCCAGGGGTCATCTCAGTTCTTC
CASSVQGSSQFF
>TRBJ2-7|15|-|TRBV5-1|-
TGCGCCAGCAGCTCCCGCACAGGGGGGGACTACGAGCAGTACTTC
CASSSRTGGDYEQYF
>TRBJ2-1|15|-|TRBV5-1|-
TGCGCCAGCAGCTTGGGGGGGTCCGGGACCAATGAGCAGTTCTTC
CASSLGGSGTNEQFF
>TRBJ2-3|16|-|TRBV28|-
TGTGCCAGCGCCATCGAAGGGTTCTTAGTAAGAGATACGCAGTATTTT
CASAIEGFLVRDTQYF